This T cell receptor beta chain is from a study of cytomegalovirus exposure and HLA in healthy donors. Concerning this clone itself: Its antigen remains unidentified. This sample includes further DNA sequences coding for the same CDR3.

Findings and caveats of the study: Published work reported that the classifier diagnosed cytomegalovirus status with high specificity and sensitivity. Within a later analysis, the majority of CMV-associated TCR beta chains appeared HLA-restricted.

The germline V and J ends were trimmed by 2 bases and 2 bases, with 6 bases remaining between them. The CDR3 covers 13 residues. The germline V gene has CDR1 MNHEY and CDR2 SVGAGI. 13 Jbeta primers and 60 Vbeta primers were used for the PCR. This table comes from immunoSEQ multiplex PCR, and its TCRdb copy is limited to in-frame clones, with some not included. The sample carries about 160,000 clones, approximately 80% recorded once. Sample: PBMCs. The gene calls are TRBV6-5 and TRBJ1-2; D not resolved. The clonotype was recovered from a man aged 50-59 years in good health and CMV-seropositive. As DNA, the CDR3 is TGTGCCAGCAGTTACCCGGGAAACTATGGCTACACCTTC. It specifies CASSYPGNYGYTF.